This passage covers 24 T cell receptor beta chains from one sample sequenced in a study of blood T cell repertoires in COVID-19. Sequencing used immunoSEQ multiplex PCR; TCRdb keeps in-frame clones, though not all of them. The sample carries about 270,000 clones, around 90% recorded once. The specimen sequenced was PBMCs or T cells enriched from blood (not recorded which). The origin of the receptors is a woman between 35 and 50 years old with acute COVID-19.

This clone has only one observation. The chain recombines TRBV14 with TRBJ2-1, with D possibly being TRBD2 (8 bases). Germline V gene data show CDR1 as SGHDN and CDR2 as FVKESK. The germline V and J ends were trimmed by 1 base and 4 bases, with 20 bases remaining between them. This CDR3 has 18 residues. The chain's CDR3 is CASSQGDRAGVGYNEQFF. As DNA, the CDR3 is TGTGCCAGCAGCCAAGGGGACAGAGCGGGAGTCGGTTACAATGAGCAGTTCTTC.

This chain links TRBV16 with TRBJ1-3; D is uncertain. The CDR3 sequence is 17 residues long. The germline CDR1 and CDR2 sequences are KGHSY and FQNENV. V gave up 3 bases and J gave up 5 bases, with 20 bases separating them. The chain's CDR3 is CASSQSRSEGVRNTIYF. CDR3 coding DNA: TGTGCCAGCAGCCAGTCGAGGAGCGAGGGAGTCAGAAACACCATATATTTT.

This clone appeared once. The J gene is TRBJ2-7, the V gene TRBV27, with a weak D call TRBD1 (5 bases). Germline CDR1 and CDR2: MNHEY and SMNVEV (reference sequence). The CDR3 has 13 amino acids. V gave up 5 bases and J gave up 0 bases, with 8 bases separating them. CDR3 nucleotide sequence: TGTGCCAGCAGTGTGACAGCCTCCTACGAGCAGTACTTC. This translates into CASSVTASYEQYF.

J is TRBJ2-7 and V is TRBV27; D perhaps matches TRBD2 (5 bases). V was trimmed by 3 bases and J by 7 bases, leaving 10 bases between them. This CDR3 contains 12 residues. Germline lookup yields CDR1 MNHEY and CDR2 SMNVEV (reference sequence). In nucleotides, the CDR3 is TGTGCCAGCAGTTTGCCCCGGGGAGAGCAGTACTTC. Protein sequence: CASSLPRGEQYF.

This chain joins TRBV6-1 and TRBJ1-2, with D possibly TRBD1 on 6 matching bases. V was clipped by 3 bases and J by 4 bases, with 15 bases between them. The CDR3 is 15 amino acids. The germline CDR1 and CDR2 sequences are MNHNS and SASEGT. The CDR3 DNA reads TGTGCCAGCAGTGAGAGCGGGGGGGGCGGCTATGGCTACACCTTC. Translation: CASSESGGGGYGYTF.

CDR3 nucleotides: TGTGCCAGCAGCCAAGACAGGGCTAGCAATCAGCCCCAGCATTTT. Its translation: CASSQDRASNQPQHF. The chain is built from TRBV5-5 and TRBJ1-5, with 7 bases that match TRBD1. V trimming: 4 bases; J trimming: 0 bases; junction bases outside the gene matches: 4. This CDR3 region has 15 residues. Germline-derived CDR1 and CDR2 are SGHKS and YYEKEE (reference sequence). Full variable domain (missing parts from reference TRBV5-5 and TRBJ1-5): DAGVTQSPTHLIKTRGQQVTLRCSPISGHKSVSWYQQVLGQGPQFIFQYYEKEERGRGNFPDRFSARQFPNYSSELNVNALLLGDSALYLCASSQDRASNQPQHFGDGTRLSIL.

Comment on this clone: This same CDR3 is encoded by further DNA sequences in the sample. The chain uses TRBV27 and TRBJ2-7; TRBD1 matches 9 bases. The CDR3 spans 14 residues. In germline, CDR1 is MNHEY, CDR2 SMNVEV (reference sequence). J gave up 1 base and V 3 bases, and 1 base lay outside the gene matches. The CDR3 region has the DNA TGTGCCAGCAGTTTGGGGACAGGGTCCTACGAGCAGTACTTC. Protein sequence: CASSLGTGSYEQYF.

The gene calls are TRBV20-1 and TRBJ2-3; D gene uncertain. Germline loops: CDR1 DFQATT, CDR2 SNEGSKA (reference sequence). V gave up 5 bases and J gave up 4 bases, with 7 bases separating them. The CDR3 extends over 11 amino acids. CDR3 sequence: CSAQIADTQYF. In DNA form, the CDR3 reads TGCAGTGCTCAAATAGCAGATACGCAGTATTTT.

V and J are TRBV7-6 and TRBJ1-2, with TRBD1 identical over 7 bases. Trimming removed 5 bases from V and 4 bases from J; junction bases left unmatched: 10. CDR3 size: 15 residues. Germline-derived CDR1 and CDR2 are SGHVS and FNYEAQ. The chain's CDR3 is CASSENRDSPYGYTF. CDR3 DNA: TGTGCCAGCAGCGAAAACCGGGACAGCCCCTATGGCTACACCTTC.

Worth noting for this clone: The same CDR3 also results from other DNA sequences found in this sample. The V and J genes are TRBV7-9 and TRBJ1-5; TRBD1 matches at 9 bases. The V gene end was trimmed by 5 bases and the J gene end by 4 bases; junction bases not matched to a gene: 3. The length of the CDR3 is 14 residues. CDR1 is SEHNR, CDR2 FQNEAQ, per germline (reference sequence). CDR3: CASSLGTGNQPQHF. Here the CDR3 DNA reads TGTGCCAGCAGCCTGGGGACAGGGAATCAGCCCCAGCATTTT.

The CDR3 here is CASSSLEGAYGYTF. The CDR3 nucleotides read TGTGCCAGCAGCTCTCTAGAAGGGGCCTATGGCTACACCTTC. This rearrangement joins TRBV5-5 to TRBJ1-2, with D tentatively TRBD1 (5 bases). Germline V gives CDR1 SGHKS, CDR2 YYEKEE (reference sequence). Trimming took off 3 bases at V and 4 bases at J, with 13 bases between the two ends. The CDR3 totals 14 residues.

The gene calls are TRBV4-1 and TRBJ2-3; a weak D match, TRBD2 (6 bases). V lost 1 base and J 5 bases, leaving 10 bases between the germline ends. This CDR3 comprises 14 residues. CDR1 and CDR2 from the germline V gene are MGHRA and YSYEKL. The CDR3 DNA reads as TGCGCCAGCAGCCAAGGGGAGGATTTAGATACGCAGTATTTT. This translates into CASSQGEDLDTQYF.

This clone was observed once. The J gene is TRBJ2-7, the V gene TRBV7-9; TRBD1 matches 9 bases. V trimming: 4 bases; J trimming: 3 bases; junction bases outside the gene matches: 7. The CDR3 length is 15 residues. Germline loops: CDR1 SEHNR, CDR2 FQNEAQ (reference sequence). CDR3 sequence (DNA): TGTGCCAGCAGCTCGGTCGGGACAGGGCGCTACGAGCAGTACTTC. Its protein product is CASSSVGTGRYEQYF. The variable domain in full, completed from reference TRBV7-9 and TRBJ2-7, reads DTGVSQNPRHKITKRGQNVTFRCDPISEHNRLYWYRQTLGQGPEFLTYFQNEAQLEKSRLLSDRFSAERPKGSFSTLEIQRTEQGDSAMYLCASSSVGTGRYEQYFGPGTRLTVT.

This clone has only a few counts. V is TRBV2 and J is TRBJ1-1; possible D gene TRBD1, 5 bases. V gave up 10 bases and J gave up 6 bases, with 12 bases separating them. Germline V gives CDR1 SNHLY, CDR2 FYNNEI. CDR3 length: 11 amino acids. The CDR3, as DNA: TGTGCCACGTCAGGGTTTGCTGAAGCTTTCTTT. This sequence encodes CATSGFAEAFF.

In nucleotides, the CDR3 is TGTGCCAGCAGCCTATCCGGGACAGACAATTCACCCCTCCACTTT. This gives the protein CASSLSGTDNSPLHF. The V gene is TRBV3-1 (or the pseudogene TRBV3-2), the J gene TRBJ1-6, with 7 nucleotides matching TRBD1. Germline V lookup: CDR1 LGHDT, CDR2 YNNKEL (reference sequence). The CDR3 contains 15 residues. Trimming at V came to 4 bases and at J to 7 bases, leaving 7 bases not matched to a gene.

The chain couples TRBV7-9 to TRBJ1-5, with a tentative D call TRBD1 (6 bases). Trimming took 1 base from V and 7 from J, leaving 8 bases between them. This CDR3 comprises 13 residues. The germline V gene has CDR1 SEHNR and CDR2 FQNEAQ (reference sequence). The CDR3 here is CASSLGQAQPQHF. CDR3 DNA: TGTGCCAGCAGCTTAGGACAGGCCCAGCCCCAGCATTTT.

The chain links TRBV7-3 to TRBJ2-5; TRBD2 agrees at 9 bases. CDR3 length equals 14 residues. Unmatched junction bases numbered 6, after V lost 5 bases and J lost 5 bases. Germline V gene sequence: CDR1 SGHTA, CDR2 FQGTGA. DNA of the CDR3: TGTGCCAGCAGCAATAGCGGGAGCGGTGAGACCCAGTACTTC. It codes for CASSNSGSGETQYF.

The chain couples TRBV11-3 to TRBJ1-1; the match to TRBD1 covers 9 bases. V gave up 3 bases and J gave up 2 bases; unmatched junction bases: 4. The CDR3 is 15 residues long. In germline, CDR1 is SGHNT, CDR2 YENEEA. CDR3 protein: CASSFGQGRNTEAFF. As DNA, the CDR3 is TGTGCCAGCAGCTTCGGACAGGGGCGCAACACTGAAGCTTTCTTT.

V is TRBV27 and J is TRBJ2-4; D is unresolved. Germline CDR1 is MNHEY and CDR2 is SMNVEV (reference sequence). The CDR3 is 15 amino acids. V lost 5 bases and J 0 bases, leaving 11 bases between the germline ends. The CDR3 DNA follows: TGTGCCAGCAGTCCGAACACGTTAGCCAAAAACATTCAGTACTTC. Amino acid sequence: CASSPNTLAKNIQYF.

There are many counts of this clone. The rearrangement joins TRBV30 to TRBJ1-5; TRBD1 matches 9 bases. V was clipped by 2 bases and J by 4 bases; unmatched bases: 6. Germline V gene data show CDR1 as GTSNPN and CDR2 as SVGIG (reference sequence). The CDR3 runs to 15 residues. The CDR3 loop is CAWSPRTGENQPQHF. In nucleotides, the CDR3 is TGTGCCTGGAGTCCTCGGACAGGGGAAAATCAGCCCCAGCATTTT.

The gene calls are TRBV3-1 (or the pseudogene TRBV3-2) and TRBJ2-5, with D possibly being TRBD1 (6 bases). Trimming cost V 1 base and J 9 bases, with 15 bases left between them. Per the germline V gene, CDR1 is LGHDT and CDR2 is YNNKEL (reference sequence). The CDR3 length is 14 residues. The CDR3 sequence: CASSQVTGPTAQYF. The CDR3 nucleotides are TGTGCCAGCAGCCAAGTCACAGGGCCCACGGCCCAGTACTTC.

The CDR3 loop is CASSSRTASPLHF. Written as DNA, the CDR3 is TGTGCCAGCAGCTCGAGGACAGCTTCACCCCTCCACTTT. This rearrangement joins TRBV7-2 to TRBJ1-6, with D perhaps matching TRBD1 (6 bases). V lost 4 bases and J 9 bases, leaving 10 bases between the germline ends. The germline V gene encodes CDR1 SGHTA and CDR2 FQGNSA. The length of the CDR3 is 13 residues.

This clone has more than one count but fewer than ten. V and J are TRBV9 and TRBJ2-7, with 9 bases identical to TRBD2. J was trimmed by 4 bases and V by 2 bases; bases with no gene match: 4. The germline CDR1 and CDR2 sequences are SGDLS and YYNGEE. The CDR3 has 14 amino acids. CDR3 amino acids: CASSVGSGGYEQYF. The CDR3 DNA is TGTGCCAGCAGCGTTGGTAGCGGGGGATACGAGCAGTACTTC. Full variable domain (missing parts from reference TRBV9 and TRBJ2-7): DSGVTQTPKHLITATGQRVTLRCSPRSGDLSVYWYQQSLDQGLQFLIQYYNGEERAKGNILERFSAQQFPDLHSELNLSSLELGDSALYFCASSVGSGGYEQYFGPGTRLTVT.

This rearrangement joins TRBV27 to TRBJ2-1; TRBD2 agrees at 8 bases. From germline, CDR1 is MNHEY and CDR2 SMNVEV (reference sequence). V lost 2 bases, J lost 0 bases, and 9 bases stayed unmatched. The CDR3 has 18 residues. The CDR3, as DNA: TGTGCCAGCAGTTTACGGCGCGGGGGGTCCAACTCCTACAATGAGCAGTTCTTC. Translation gives CASSLRRGGSNSYNEQFF.